Listed here are 7 T cell receptor beta chains from one sample, sequenced in a study of identical twins. TCRdb recomputed calls from the 5' RACE reads with MiXCR, one row per CDR3 protein. Among fewer than 900,000 distinct CDR3 sequences listed, about 20% were seen once. The sample was also reused in another study, on T cells expressing NK-cell markers.

Sequenced sample: PBMCs. The receptors stem from a young woman in good health.

The J gene is TRBJ1-4, the V gene TRBV29-1; 8 bases agree with TRBD1. V lost 7 bases and J lost 4; bases outside the gene matches: 5. This CDR3 contains 13 residues. Per germline, CDR1 SQVTM and CDR2 ANQGSEA. CDR3 sequence (DNA): TGCAGCGCCGTACAGGGGGATAATGAAAAACTGTTTTTT. Translated, it gives CSAVQGDNEKLFF.

This chain links TRBV4-3 with TRBJ2-5, with a weak D call TRBD1 (6 bases). The CDR3 is 14 residues long. Per the germline V gene, CDR1 is LGHNA and CDR2 is YSLEER. V was shortened by 0 bases and J by 7 bases, with 12 bases between the two germline ends. CDR3 sequence reads: CASSQEGQSGTQYF. CDR3 in DNA: TGCGCCAGCAGCCAAGAGGGACAATCAGGGACCCAGTACTTC.

This clonotype has at least ten counts. This sequence joins TRBV20-1 and TRBJ2-1; a possible D gene is TRBD1 (5 bases). This CDR3 region has 11 residues. Germline V gene lookup returns CDR1 DFQATT and CDR2 SNEGSKA (reference sequence). The germline V and J ends were trimmed by 0 bases and 9 bases, with 6 bases remaining between them. Here the CDR3 DNA reads TGCAGTGCTAGAGATCAGGGTGAGCAGTTCTTC. Encoded protein: CSARDQGEQFF.

This clonotype was counted between two and nine times. The chain is built from TRBV6-2 or TRBV6-3 and TRBJ2-1; D might be TRBD1 (5 bases). Looked up from germline, CDR1 is MNHEY and CDR2 is SVGEGT. The CDR3 is 17 residues long. The germline V and J ends were trimmed by 2 bases and 4 bases, with 18 bases remaining between them. Here the CDR3 DNA reads TGTGCCAGCAGTTACCCCGAGGACAAATTATTATACAATGAGCAGTTCTTC. It translates to CASSYPEDKLLYNEQFF.

This clonotype appeared many times. The chain combines TRBV12-3 or TRBV12-4 with TRBJ1-1, with D possibly matching TRBD1 (5 bases). The V and J ends lost 5 bases and 1 base respectively, with 8 bases between them. The CDR3 extends over 13 amino acids. The CDR3 DNA is TGTGCCAGCAGTCTGGGGACGAACACTGAAGCTTTCTTT. Residues: CASSLGTNTEAFF.

The table lists this clonotype with a count of one. The V gene is TRBV15, the J gene TRBJ2-3; D uncertain. Germline-derived CDR1 and CDR2 are LNHNV and YYDKDF (reference sequence). With 5 bases removed from V and 5 bases from J, the gap between germline ends came to 20 bases. CDR3 size: 16 residues. CDR3 region: CATSRPSAYPEDTQYF. The CDR3 DNA is TGTGCCACCAGCCGGCCATCCGCGTACCCGGAAGATACGCAGTATTTT.

The chain is built from TRBV5-1 and TRBJ2-5; 10 bases are shared with TRBD1. Germline loops: CDR1 SGHRS, CDR2 YFSETQ. CDR3 length: 15 residues. With 4 bases clipped from V and 1 base from J, the junction kept 4 bases outside the gene matches. CDR3 in DNA: TGCGCCAGCAGCCCGACAGGGGGCTTCCAAGAGACCCAGTACTTC. This gives the protein CASSPTGGFQETQYF. Supplemented by reference TRBV5-1 and TRBJ2-5, the full variable domain reads KAGVTQTPRYLIKTRGQQVTLSCSPISGHRSVSWYQQTPGQGLQFLFEYFSETQRNKGNFPGRFSGRQFSNSRSEMNVSTLELGDSALYLCASSPTGGFQETQYFGPGTRLLVL.